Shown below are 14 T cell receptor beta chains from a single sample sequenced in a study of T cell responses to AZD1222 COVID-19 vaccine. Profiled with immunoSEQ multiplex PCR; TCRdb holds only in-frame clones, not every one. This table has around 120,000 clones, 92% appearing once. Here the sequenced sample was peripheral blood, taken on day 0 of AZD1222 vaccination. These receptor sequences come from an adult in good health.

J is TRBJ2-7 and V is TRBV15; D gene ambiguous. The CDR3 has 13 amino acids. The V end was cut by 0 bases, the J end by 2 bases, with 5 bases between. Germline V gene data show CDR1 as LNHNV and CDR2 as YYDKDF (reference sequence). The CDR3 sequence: CATSRDRTYEQYF. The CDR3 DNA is TGTGCCACCAGCAGAGACAGGACCTACGAGCAGTACTTC.

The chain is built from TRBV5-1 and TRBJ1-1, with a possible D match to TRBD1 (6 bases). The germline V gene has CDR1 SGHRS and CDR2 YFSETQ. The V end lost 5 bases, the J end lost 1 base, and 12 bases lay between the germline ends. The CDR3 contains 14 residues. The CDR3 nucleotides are TGCGCCAGCAGAAGGGGAGGGGGGAACACTGAAGCTTTCTTT. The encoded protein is CASRRGGGNTEAFF.

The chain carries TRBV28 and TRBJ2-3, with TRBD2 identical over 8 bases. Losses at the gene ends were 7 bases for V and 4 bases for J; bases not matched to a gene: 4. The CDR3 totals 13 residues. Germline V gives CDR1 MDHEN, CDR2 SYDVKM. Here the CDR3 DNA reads TGTGCCAGCAATCACGGGAGGGCAGATACGCAGTATTTT. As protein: CASNHGRADTQYF.

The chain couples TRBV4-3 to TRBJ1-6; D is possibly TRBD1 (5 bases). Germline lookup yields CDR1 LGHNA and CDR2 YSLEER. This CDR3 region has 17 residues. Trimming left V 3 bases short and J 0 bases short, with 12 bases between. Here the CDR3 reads CASSQATASSYNSPLHF. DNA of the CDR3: TGCGCCAGCAGCCAGGCGACAGCTAGCTCCTATAATTCACCCCTCCACTTT.

The CDR3 DNA sequence: TGCACGATTAGAGGGGACTATGGCTACACCTTC. Protein: CTIRGDYGYTF. The chain has TRBV29-1 and TRBJ1-2; perhaps TRBD1 as D (5 bases). Germline CDR1 and CDR2: SQVTM and ANQGSEA. This CDR3 has 11 residues.

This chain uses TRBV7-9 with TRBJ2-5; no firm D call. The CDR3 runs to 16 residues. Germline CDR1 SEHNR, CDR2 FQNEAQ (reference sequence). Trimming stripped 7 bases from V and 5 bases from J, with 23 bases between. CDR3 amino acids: CASTQFPGPKRETQYF. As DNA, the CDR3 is TGTGCCAGCACCCAATTCCCGGGCCCCAAGAGGGAGACCCAGTACTTC. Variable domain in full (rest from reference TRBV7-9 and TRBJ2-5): DTGVSQNPRHKITKRGQNVTFRCDPISEHNRLYWYRQTLGQGPEFLTYFQNEAQLEKSRLLSDRFSAERPKGSFSTLEIQRTEQGDSAMYLCASTQFPGPKRETQYFGPGTRLLVL.

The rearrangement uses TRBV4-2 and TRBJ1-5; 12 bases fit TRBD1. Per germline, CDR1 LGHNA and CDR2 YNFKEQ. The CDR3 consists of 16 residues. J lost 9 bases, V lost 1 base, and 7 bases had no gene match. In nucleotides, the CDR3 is TGTGCCAGCAGCCAAGCGGGACAGGGGGCGAAGGGGCCCCAGCATTTT. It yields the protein CASSQAGQGAKGPQHF.

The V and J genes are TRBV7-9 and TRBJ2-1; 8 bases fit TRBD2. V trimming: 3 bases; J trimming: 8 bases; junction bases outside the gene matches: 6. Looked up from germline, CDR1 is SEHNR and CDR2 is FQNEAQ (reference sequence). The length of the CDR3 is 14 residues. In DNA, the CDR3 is TGTGCCAGCAGCTTCACGGGAGGGCCTGATGAGCAGTTCTTC. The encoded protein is CASSFTGGPDEQFF.

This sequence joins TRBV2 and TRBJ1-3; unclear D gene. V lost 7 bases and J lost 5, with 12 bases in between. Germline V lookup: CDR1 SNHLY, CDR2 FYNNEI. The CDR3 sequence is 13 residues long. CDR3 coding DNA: TGTGCCAGCACAGTGGCAGTGAGAAACACCATATATTTT. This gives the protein CASTVAVRNTIYF.

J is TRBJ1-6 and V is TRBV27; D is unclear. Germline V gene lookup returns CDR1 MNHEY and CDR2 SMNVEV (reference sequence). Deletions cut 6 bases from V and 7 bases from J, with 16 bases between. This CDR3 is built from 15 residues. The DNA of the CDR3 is TGTGCCAGCAGGGACCTCGGGAGGGTCAATTCACCCCTCCACTTT. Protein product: CASRDLGRVNSPLHF.

The chain's CDR3 is CASSLARGPGNQPQHF. CDR3 nucleotides: TGTGCCAGCAGCTTGGCTCGGGGCCCCGGCAATCAGCCCCAGCATTTT. V usage is TRBV5-8 and J usage is TRBJ1-5; a possible D gene is TRBD1 (5 bases). CDR1 is SGHTS and CDR2 is YDEGEE in the germline V gene. Trimming took 0 bases from V and 2 from J, leaving 12 bases between them. CDR3 length: 16 amino acids.

The CDR3 loop reads CASSLGQGHYGYTF. DNA of the CDR3: TGCGCCAGCAGCTTGGGACAGGGTCACTATGGCTACACCTTC. The chain employs TRBV5-1 and TRBJ1-2; 7 bases are a match to TRBD1. The CDR3 is 14 amino acids. Germline V CDR1 and CDR2: SGHRS, YFSETQ. With V trimmed by 0 bases and J by 3 bases, 2 bases remained unmatched.

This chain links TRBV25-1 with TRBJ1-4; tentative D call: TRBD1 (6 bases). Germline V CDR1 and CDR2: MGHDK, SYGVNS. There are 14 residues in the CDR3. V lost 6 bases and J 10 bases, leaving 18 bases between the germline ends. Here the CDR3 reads CASRPTGPSVKLFF. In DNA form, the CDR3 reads TGTGCCAGCAGGCCGACAGGCCCGAGCGTAAAACTGTTTTTT.

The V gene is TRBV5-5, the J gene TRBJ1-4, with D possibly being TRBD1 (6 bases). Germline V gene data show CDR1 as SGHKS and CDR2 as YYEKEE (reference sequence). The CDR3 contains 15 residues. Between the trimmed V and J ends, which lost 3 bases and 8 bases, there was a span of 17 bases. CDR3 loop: CASSSTGLLGEKLFF. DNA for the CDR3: TGTGCCAGCAGCTCAACAGGGCTACTGGGCGAAAAACTGTTTTTT.